Listed below are T cell receptor beta chains from one sample, sequenced in a study of cytomegalovirus exposure and HLA in healthy donors. Produced via immunoSEQ multiplex PCR; TCRdb's table is partial and in-frame only. The top ten hold less than 3% of the sample, which has 50,000 or so clones, about three quarters seen once. Sequenced: PBMCs. All receptors derive from a female donor in good health and CMV-seronegative. Both conserved end residues are part of each CDR3. Fields, in order: D gene, V gene, clone size, J gene, CDR3 protein, CDR3 DNA. D genes are given only for firm matches. Clone size is given for some rows only: seen once, a few or many times, or a class if the clone is expanded.

d_gene: -
v_gene: TRBV7-2
abundance: -
j_gene: TRBJ2-2
CDR3aa: CASSKDSLNAGELFF
CDR3nt: TGTGCCAGCAGCAAGGACAGTTTGAACGCCGGGGAGCTGTTTTTT

d_gene: -
v_gene: TRBV15
abundance: -
j_gene: TRBJ2-4
CDR3aa: CATSRDQDSQYF
CDR3nt: TGTGCCACCAGCAGAGATCAGGATTCTCAGTACTTC

d_gene: TRBD1
v_gene: TRBV5-1
abundance: -
j_gene: TRBJ1-4
CDR3aa: CASSGTGTGVEKLFF
CDR3nt: TGCGCCAGCAGCGGGACCGGGACAGGGGTCGAAAAACTGTTTTTT

d_gene: TRBD2
v_gene: TRBV27
abundance: few
j_gene: TRBJ2-1
CDR3aa: CASSLSWPFSGGAGLDEQFF
CDR3nt: TGTGCCAGCAGTTTATCGTGGCCGTTTAGCGGGGGGGCCGGTTTAGATGAGCAGTTCTTC

d_gene: TRBD1
v_gene: TRBV6-1
abundance: -
j_gene: TRBJ2-7
CDR3aa: CASSEEGASSYEQYF
CDR3nt: TGTGCCAGCAGTGAAGAGGGGGCGAGCTCCTACGAGCAGTACTTC

d_gene: TRBD1
v_gene: TRBV30
abundance: -
j_gene: TRBJ2-7
CDR3aa: CAWSGGPYEQYF
CDR3nt: TGTGCCTGGTCAGGGGGCCCCTACGAGCAGTACTTC

d_gene: -
v_gene: TRBV6-5
abundance: -
j_gene: TRBJ1-3
CDR3aa: CASSPGADTIYF
CDR3nt: TGTGCCAGCAGCCCAGGGGCAGACACCATATATTTT

d_gene: -
v_gene: TRBV11-2
abundance: -
j_gene: TRBJ2-5
CDR3aa: CASSRTGSSGETQYF
CDR3nt: TGTGCCAGCAGCCGCACAGGGAGTTCGGGAGAGACCCAGTACTTC

d_gene: TRBD2
v_gene: TRBV6-5
abundance: -
j_gene: TRBJ2-5
CDR3aa: CASSYGAGVRETQYF
CDR3nt: TGTGCCAGCAGTTACGGAGCGGGAGTTCGTGAGACCCAGTACTTC

d_gene: TRBD1
v_gene: TRBV19
abundance: -
j_gene: TRBJ2-5
CDR3aa: CASSPGTDKETQYF
CDR3nt: TGTGCCAGTAGCCCTGGGACAGACAAAGAGACCCAGTACTTC

d_gene: -
v_gene: TRBV21-1
abundance: -
j_gene: TRBJ2-5
CDR3aa: CASSSIRDRGRETQYF
CDR3nt: TGTGCCAGCAGCAGTATCAGGGACAGGGGCCGGGAGACCCAGTACTTC

d_gene: TRBD1
v_gene: TRBV7-3
abundance: once
j_gene: TRBJ2-5
CDR3aa: CASSLLGQGRETQYF
CDR3nt: TGTGCCAGCAGCTTATTGGGACAGGGAAGGGAGACCCAGTACTTC

d_gene: -
v_gene: TRBV9
abundance: -
j_gene: TRBJ2-1
CDR3aa: CASSVVGGAYNEQFF
CDR3nt: TGTGCCAGCAGCGTAGTGGGGGGTGCCTACAATGAGCAGTTCTTC

d_gene: TRBD1
v_gene: TRBV10-3
abundance: -
j_gene: TRBJ1-6
CDR3aa: CAIGKDRGLNSPLHF
CDR3nt: TGTGCCATCGGAAAGGACAGGGGGCTCAATTCACCCCTCCACTTT

d_gene: -
v_gene: TRBV18
abundance: -
j_gene: TRBJ2-2
CDR3aa: CASSPRNTGELFF
CDR3nt: TGTGCCAGCTCACCGCGGAACACCGGGGAGCTGTTTTTT

d_gene: -
v_gene: TRBV6-5
abundance: -
j_gene: TRBJ2-3
CDR3aa: CASAERTDTQYF
CDR3nt: TGTGCCAGCGCGGAGCGCACAGATACGCAGTATTTT

d_gene: TRBD1
v_gene: TRBV9
abundance: once
j_gene: TRBJ1-2
CDR3aa: CASSDLDRRQGYTF
CDR3nt: TGTGCCAGCAGCGATCTGGACAGGCGACAAGGCTACACCTTC

d_gene: -
v_gene: TRBV27
abundance: -
j_gene: TRBJ1-6
CDR3aa: CASSSFLSYNSPLHF
CDR3nt: TGTGCCAGCAGTTCCTTCCTCTCCTATAATTCACCCCTCCACTTT

d_gene: TRBD2
v_gene: TRBV9
abundance: -
j_gene: TRBJ2-3
CDR3aa: CASSDVLSGVTDTQYF
CDR3nt: TGTGCCAGCAGCGATGTACTTAGCGGGGTCACAGATACGCAGTATTTT

d_gene: -
v_gene: TRBV4-3
abundance: -
j_gene: TRBJ2-2
CDR3aa: CASSQIFRSPGELFF
CDR3nt: TGCGCCAGCAGCCAGATATTTCGGAGTCCCGGGGAGCTGTTTTTT

d_gene: -
v_gene: TRBV18
abundance: -
j_gene: TRBJ2-3
CDR3aa: CASSPTAGEADTQYF
CDR3nt: TGTGCCAGCTCACCGACAGCGGGCGAGGCAGATACGCAGTATTTT

d_gene: TRBD2
v_gene: TRBV29-1
abundance: -
j_gene: TRBJ2-1
CDR3aa: CSVEITTSGSLSSYNEQFF
CDR3nt: TGCAGCGTTGAAATCACCACTAGCGGGAGTCTCAGCTCCTACAATGAGCAGTTCTTC

d_gene: -
v_gene: TRBV19
abundance: -
j_gene: TRBJ2-5
CDR3aa: CASSTDSTRAEETQYF
CDR3nt: TGTGCCAGTAGTACCGACTCTACACGTGCAGAAGAGACCCAGTACTTC

d_gene: TRBD2
v_gene: TRBV27
abundance: -
j_gene: TRBJ2-1
CDR3aa: CASSLGLLAGSKEQFF
CDR3nt: TGTGCCAGCAGCCTCGGCCTACTAGCGGGGTCCAAAGAGCAGTTCTTC

d_gene: -
v_gene: TRBV5-6
abundance: -
j_gene: TRBJ2-1
CDR3aa: CASSLYYEQFF
CDR3nt: TGTGCCAGCAGCTTGTACTATGAGCAGTTCTTC

d_gene: -
v_gene: TRBV6-5
abundance: -
j_gene: TRBJ1-3
CDR3aa: CASGRNTIYF
CDR3nt: TGTGCCAGCGGCAGGAACACCATATATTTT

d_gene: TRBD1
v_gene: TRBV30
abundance: -
j_gene: TRBJ2-5
CDR3aa: CAWSAGQGRGETQYF
CDR3nt: TGTGCCTGGAGTGCTGGACAGGGGCGAGGAGAGACCCAGTACTTC

d_gene: TRBD1
v_gene: TRBV19
abundance: -
j_gene: TRBJ1-2
CDR3aa: CASSMTPGQGVYGYTF
CDR3nt: TGTGCCAGTAGTATGACCCCGGGACAGGGTGTCTATGGCTACACCTTC

d_gene: -
v_gene: TRBV4-1
abundance: -
j_gene: TRBJ2-7
CDR3aa: CASSQGNSIVGEQYF
CDR3nt: TGCGCCAGCAGCCAAGGGAATAGCATCGTGGGCGAGCAGTACTTC

d_gene: TRBD1
v_gene: TRBV5-1
abundance: -
j_gene: TRBJ2-5
CDR3aa: CASSSKPAGQGDQETQYF
CDR3nt: TGCGCCAGCAGCTCCAAACCGGCAGGACAGGGCGACCAAGAGACCCAGTACTTC

d_gene: -
v_gene: TRBV18
abundance: -
j_gene: TRBJ1-1
CDR3aa: CASSPSSGKTEAFF
CDR3nt: TGTGCCAGCTCACCTAGTTCAGGGAAAACTGAAGCTTTCTTT

d_gene: -
v_gene: TRBV4-1
abundance: -
j_gene: TRBJ1-2
CDR3aa: CASSQDNGSRGYTF
CDR3nt: TGCGCCAGCAGCCAAGATAACGGGAGTCGCGGCTACACCTTC

d_gene: -
v_gene: TRBV7-8
abundance: -
j_gene: TRBJ2-3
CDR3aa: CASSLRDTQYF
CDR3nt: TGTGCCAGCAGCTTACGAGATACGCAGTATTTT

d_gene: TRBD1
v_gene: TRBV10-3
abundance: -
j_gene: TRBJ2-2
CDR3aa: CAISVPQGAGELFF
CDR3nt: TGTGCCATCAGTGTTCCACAGGGGGCCGGGGAGCTGTTTTTT

d_gene: TRBD2
v_gene: TRBV29-1
abundance: -
j_gene: TRBJ2-1
CDR3aa: CSVGGRLADNEQFF
CDR3nt: TGCAGCGTTGGTGGACGACTAGCAGACAATGAGCAGTTCTTC

d_gene: -
v_gene: TRBV27
abundance: -
j_gene: TRBJ2-7
CDR3aa: CASSFQGGLREQYF
CDR3nt: TGTGCCAGCAGTTTCCAGGGTGGTTTAAGAGAGCAGTACTTC

d_gene: TRBD1
v_gene: TRBV5-6
abundance: once
j_gene: TRBJ2-5
CDR3aa: CASSVSYDRDQETQYF
CDR3nt: TGTGCCAGCAGCGTATCATATGACAGGGACCAAGAGACCCAGTACTTC

d_gene: -
v_gene: TRBV7-3
abundance: -
j_gene: TRBJ1-1
CDR3aa: CASSVTGFDEAFF
CDR3nt: TGTGCCAGCAGCGTCACAGGGTTCGATGAAGCTTTCTTT

d_gene: -
v_gene: TRBV9
abundance: few
j_gene: TRBJ1-2
CDR3aa: CASSAGQPLYGYTF
CDR3nt: TGTGCCAGCAGCGCCGGACAGCCCCTCTATGGCTACACCTTC

d_gene: TRBD1
v_gene: TRBV18
abundance: -
j_gene: TRBJ1-1
CDR3aa: CASSPSTGGTEAFF
CDR3nt: TGTGCCAGCTCACCATCAACAGGGGGCACTGAAGCTTTCTTT

d_gene: -
v_gene: TRBV5-1
abundance: -
j_gene: TRBJ1-2
CDR3aa: CASSLDYGYTF
CDR3nt: TGCGCCAGCAGCCTAGACTATGGCTACACCTTC

d_gene: TRBD2
v_gene: TRBV28
abundance: once
j_gene: TRBJ2-5
CDR3aa: CASSLLSGGEETQYF
CDR3nt: TGTGCCAGCAGTTTATTATCGGGGGGGGAAGAGACCCAGTACTTC

d_gene: TRBD1
v_gene: TRBV7-6
abundance: few
j_gene: TRBJ1-2
CDR3aa: CASSPTGNYGYTF
CDR3nt: TGTGCCAGCAGCCCGACAGGGAACTATGGCTACACCTTC

d_gene: TRBD1
v_gene: TRBV7-2
abundance: -
j_gene: TRBJ2-1
CDR3aa: CASSLSDRGDEQFF
CDR3nt: TGTGCCAGCAGCTTGAGCGACAGGGGCGATGAGCAGTTCTTC

d_gene: TRBD2
v_gene: TRBV6-5
abundance: -
j_gene: TRBJ2-1
CDR3aa: CASSSKAGGPYEQFF
CDR3nt: TGTGCCAGCAGTTCCAAAGCGGGGGGGCCTTATGAGCAGTTCTTC